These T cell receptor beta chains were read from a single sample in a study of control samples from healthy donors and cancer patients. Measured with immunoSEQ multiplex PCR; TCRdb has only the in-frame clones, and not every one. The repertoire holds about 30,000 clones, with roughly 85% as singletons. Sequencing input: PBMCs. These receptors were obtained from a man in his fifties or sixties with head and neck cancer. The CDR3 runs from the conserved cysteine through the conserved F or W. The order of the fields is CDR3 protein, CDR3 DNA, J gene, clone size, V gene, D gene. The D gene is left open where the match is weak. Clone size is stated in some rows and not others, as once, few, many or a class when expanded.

CASSGRWGSSYEQYF | TGTGCCAGCAGCGGTCGTTGGGGGAGCTCCTACGAGCAGTACTTC | TRBJ2-7 | medium-sized | TRBV11-2 | -
CASSVNTGSGQPQHF | TGTGCCAGCAGTGTAAATACAGGTTCGGGTCAGCCCCAGCATTTT | TRBJ1-5 | once | TRBV27 | -
CASSTSGRSSYNEQFF | TGTGCCAGCAGCACCAGCGGGAGAAGCTCCTACAATGAGCAGTTCTTC | TRBJ2-1 | - | TRBV7-2 | TRBD2
CASSLAPDRGDSPLHF | TGCGCCAGCAGCTTGGCCCCGGACAGGGGGGATTCACCCCTCCACTTT | TRBJ1-6 | - | TRBV5-1 | TRBD1
CASSAGTGYSYEQYF | TGTGCCAGCAGCGCAGGGACAGGATACTCCTACGAGCAGTACTTC | TRBJ2-7 | - | TRBV9 | TRBD1
CAWSKDALNFMGYTF | TGTGCCTGGAGTAAGGACGCCCTCAATTTCATGGGCTACACCTTC | TRBJ1-2 | - | TRBV30 | -
CATSRASIHEQFF | TGTGCCACCAGTCGGGCTAGCATCCATGAGCAGTTCTTC | TRBJ2-1 | - | TRBV24-1 | -
CASSPTLVTTNTGELFF | TGTGCCAGCAGCCCCACTTTAGTCACCACGAACACCGGGGAGCTGTTTTTT | TRBJ2-2 | - | TRBV5-6 | -
CASSLQAGSNEQFF | TGTGCCAGCAGTTTACAAGCGGGCTCCAATGAGCAGTTCTTC | TRBJ2-1 | - | TRBV27 | -
CASSLGQGGNQPQHF | TGCGCCAGCAGCTTGGGACAGGGTGGCAATCAGCCCCAGCATTTT | TRBJ1-5 | - | TRBV5-1 | TRBD1
CASSRDRSTDTQYF | TGTGCCAGCAGCCGGGACAGGAGCACAGATACGCAGTATTTT | TRBJ2-3 | - | TRBV11-2 | TRBD1
CATSRARAQGYTF | TGTGCCACCAGCAGAGCGAGGGCTCAAGGCTACACCTTC | TRBJ1-2 | - | TRBV15 | -
CASSETVLNTGELFF | TGTGCCAGCAGTGAGACAGTTCTTAACACCGGGGAGCTGTTTTTT | TRBJ2-2 | - | TRBV6-1 | -
CASSLGELGRNEQFF | TGTGCCAGCAGCTTAGGCGAGCTCGGGAGAAATGAGCAGTTCTTC | TRBJ2-1 | medium-sized | TRBV11-3 | -
CASSLGWEKADEQFF | TGTGCCAGCAGCTTAGGGTGGGAGAAGGCGGATGAGCAGTTCTTC | TRBJ2-1 | few | TRBV28 | -
CASTPGQGSSNSPLHF | TGTGCCAGCACCCCGGGACAGGGGAGCTCTAATTCACCCCTCCACTTT | TRBJ1-6 | once | TRBV5-4 | TRBD1
CASSDPSSGTDTQYF | TGTGCCAGCAGCGACCCAAGTTCGGGGACAGATACGCAGTATTTT | TRBJ2-3 | - | TRBV6-2/TRBV6-3 | -
CASSHWTGTGGIQPQHF | TGTGCCAGCAGCCATTGGACCGGGACAGGGGGCATTCAGCCCCAGCATTTT | TRBJ1-5 | once | TRBV27 | TRBD1
CASSFAAARELFF | TGTGCCAGCAGTTTCGCGGCCGCTCGCGAGCTGTTTTTT | TRBJ2-2 | - | TRBV28 | -
CASSQSSYEQYF | TGTGCCAGCAGCCAAAGCTCCTACGAGCAGTACTTC | TRBJ2-7 | - | TRBV27 | -
CASIDSGSYNEQFF | TGTGCCAGCATCGATAGCGGCTCCTACAATGAGCAGTTCTTC | TRBJ2-1 | few | TRBV28 | -
CACPRGPEAFF | TGTGCCTGCCCCCGTGGCCCTGAAGCTTTCTTT | TRBJ1-1 | - | TRBV30 | -
CSVDGLRVVDTQYF | TGCAGCGTTGATGGTTTGCGGGTGGTAGATACGCAGTATTTT | TRBJ2-3 | - | TRBV29-1 | -
CSVEGQGGPYEQYF | TGCAGCGTTGAGGGACAGGGTGGGCCCTACGAGCAGTACTTC | TRBJ2-7 | - | TRBV29-1 | TRBD1
CASSPLRSREHEKLFF | TGTGCCAGCAGCCCTCTAAGGTCAAGGGAACATGAAAAACTGTTTTTT | TRBJ1-4 | - | TRBV28 | -
CASSMGTSGRAYEQYF | TGTGCCAGCAGCATGGGGACTAGCGGGAGGGCCTACGAGCAGTACTTC | TRBJ2-7 | - | TRBV7-3 | TRBD2
CASSPQGDLGYTF | TGTGCCAGCAGTCCACAGGGGGACCTTGGCTACACCTTC | TRBJ1-2 | - | TRBV6-5 | TRBD1
CASSEGVGRSSYEQYF | TGTGCCAGCAGTGAAGGGGTGGGGCGAAGCTCCTACGAGCAGTACTTC | TRBJ2-7 | - | TRBV6-1 | -
CATRTGQQETQYF | TGTGCCACTCGAACAGGACAACAAGAGACCCAGTACTTC | TRBJ2-5 | - | TRBV12-3/TRBV12-4 | -
CASSFGGTPSGRADTQYF | TGCGCCAGCAGCTTTGGGGGTACTCCCTCGGGGAGGGCAGATACGCAGTATTTT | TRBJ2-3 | - | TRBV5-1 | TRBD2
CASGRYAGTANTGELFF | TGTGCTAGTGGCCGATACGCCGGGACAGCGAACACCGGGGAGCTGTTTTTT | TRBJ2-2 | - | TRBV12-5 | TRBD1
CASRFWGINSPLHF | TGTGCCAGCAGGTTTTGGGGGATTAATTCACCCCTCCACTTT | TRBJ1-6 | - | TRBV28 | -
CASTFNDYGYTF | TGTGCCAGCACGTTTAACGACTATGGCTACACCTTC | TRBJ1-2 | - | TRBV5-4 | -
CASSSGQDLGANVLTF | TGTGCCAGCAGCTCGGGACAAGATCTGGGAGCCAACGTCCTGACTTTC | TRBJ2-6 | - | TRBV5-4 | -
CATSRDRGFTDTQYF | TGTGCCACCAGCAGAGATCGAGGGTTCACAGATACGCAGTATTTT | TRBJ2-3 | once | TRBV15 | -
CASSDSVAGGTEQFF | TGTGCCAGCAGTGACTCGGTAGCGGGAGGGACTGAGCAGTTCTTC | TRBJ2-1 | - | TRBV6-4 | TRBD2
CASSLAASNEKLFF | TGTGCCAGCAGTTTGGCGGCTTCTAATGAAAAACTGTTTTTT | TRBJ1-4 | - | TRBV28 | -
CASRHFNEKLFF | TGTGCCAGCAGACACTTTAATGAAAAACTGTTTTTT | TRBJ1-4 | - | TRBV12-3/TRBV12-4 | -
CASSLDKSGLKFNEQFF | TGTGCCAGCAGCTTAGATAAGTCGGGGCTAAAGTTCAATGAGCAGTTCTTC | TRBJ2-1 | - | TRBV11-3 | -
CASSSRTGWNTEAFF | TGTGCCAGCAGCTCCCGGACAGGGTGGAACACTGAAGCTTTCTTT | TRBJ1-1 | - | TRBV7-8 | TRBD1
CASSAGTGKGEKLFF | TGCGCCAGCAGCGCCGGGACAGGGAAGGGCGAAAAACTGTTTTTT | TRBJ1-4 | - | TRBV5-1 | TRBD1
CASRSGTNDGYTF | TGTGCCAGCAGATCCGGGACAAACGATGGCTACACCTTC | TRBJ1-2 | - | TRBV28 | -
CASIRALGTYGYTF | TGTGCCAGCATACGTGCACTTGGCACCTATGGCTACACCTTC | TRBJ1-2 | - | TRBV2 | -
CASSEQAPLNTGELFF | TGTGCCAGCAGTGAACAGGCCCCATTGAACACCGGGGAGCTGTTTTTT | TRBJ2-2 | - | TRBV6-1 | -
CAWSVLFTGGTEAFF | TGTGCCTGGAGTGTATTATTTACAGGGGGAACTGAAGCTTTCTTT | TRBJ1-1 | - | TRBV30 | TRBD1
CASNTGIYGYTF | TGTGCCAGCAACACAGGGATTTATGGCTACACCTTC | TRBJ1-2 | - | TRBV25-1 | -